Detailed here is one T cell receptor (beta chain). The repertoire was sequenced with immunoSEQ multiplex PCR; TCRdb's copy has only in-frame clones and lacks some. The sample records 2 million to 2.5 million clones, roughly 93% being singletons. The source of the sample is a study of shared clonotypes between healthy human individuals. The germline V gene encodes CDR1 SGHTA and CDR2 FQGNSA. This CDR3 contains 16 residues. The germline V and J ends were trimmed by 3 bases and 2 bases, with 15 bases remaining between them. The sequencing sample was made of naive CD4+ T cells from PBMCs. The subset denotes: CD45RA+ positively selected. The chain has TRBV7-2 and TRBJ2-3; D possibly matches TRBD1 or TRBD2 (5 bases each). This clonotype was sampled from a man between 18 and 29 years old in good health. Some clones in this sample may be carry-over from other donors' samples. The CDR3 region is CASSLGPRTNTDTQYF. CDR3 sequence (DNA): TGTGCCAGCAGCTTGGGACCCCGGACAAACACAGATACGCAGTATTTT.